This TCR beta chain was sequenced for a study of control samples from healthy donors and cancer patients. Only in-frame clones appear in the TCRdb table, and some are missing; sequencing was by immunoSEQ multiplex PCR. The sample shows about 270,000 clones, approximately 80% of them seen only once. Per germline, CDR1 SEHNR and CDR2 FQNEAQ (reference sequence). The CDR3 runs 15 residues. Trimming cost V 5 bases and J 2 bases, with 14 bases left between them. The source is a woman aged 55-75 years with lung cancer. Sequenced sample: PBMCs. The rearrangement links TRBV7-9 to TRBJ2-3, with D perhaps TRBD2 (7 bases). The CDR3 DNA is TGTGCCAGCAGCCGTCTTCGGGGGGCCACAGATACGCAGTATTTT. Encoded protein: CASSRLRGATDTQYF.